A selection of T cell receptor beta chains follows, all from one sample in a study of identical twins. TCRdb itself ran the 5' RACE reads through MiXCR, one entry per CDR3 protein. The sample consists of under 400,000 distinct CDR3 sequences, around 9.7% of them appearing once. The sample was naive T cells sorted from blood. These receptors were obtained from a woman in her fifties or sixties in good health. Both conserved end residues are part of each CDR3. The order of the fields is J gene, D gene, clone size, V gene, CDR3 DNA, CDR3 protein. A D gene is named only where the DNA matches it firmly. The size field is filled for only some rows; it gives once, few, many or a size class.

J: TRBJ2-7
D: TRBD1
size: many
V: TRBV6-2/TRBV6-3
DNA: TGTGCCAGCGACAGGGGATACGAGCAGTACTTC
CDR3: CASDRGYEQYF

J: TRBJ2-3
D: .
size: .
V: TRBV5-1
DNA: TGCGCCAGCAGCTTGGGATTGCGGGACAGCACAGATACGCAGTATTTT
CDR3: CASSLGLRDSTDTQYF

J: TRBJ2-3
D: TRBD2
size: .
V: TRBV4-2
DNA: TGTGCCAGCAGCCAAGTGACTAGCGGGAGGGATAGCACAGATACGCAGTATTTT
CDR3: CASSQVTSGRDSTDTQYF

J: TRBJ2-4
D: TRBD2
size: .
V: TRBV15
DNA: TGTGCCACCAGCAGAGATCTAGCGGAAAACATTCAGTACTTC
CDR3: CATSRDLAENIQYF

J: TRBJ2-7
D: .
size: .
V: TRBV11-3
DNA: TGTGCCAGCAGCCGGAGCGGGTCCACCTACGAGCAGTACTTC
CDR3: CASSRSGSTYEQYF

J: TRBJ2-3
D: .
size: few
V: TRBV27
DNA: TGTGCCAGCAGTTCACGGACAGATTCTACTAGCACAGATACGCAGTATTTT
CDR3: CASSSRTDSTSTDTQYF

J: TRBJ2-1
D: TRBD2
size: .
V: TRBV24-1
DNA: TGTGCCACCACTGGGACTAGCGGAAACAATGAGCAGTTCTTC
CDR3: CATTGTSGNNEQFF

J: TRBJ1-2
D: .
size: few
V: TRBV20-1
DNA: TGCAGTGCCCCCGGGGGGGGAGCTAACTATGGCTACACCTTC
CDR3: CSAPGGGANYGYTF

J: TRBJ2-1
D: .
size: many
V: TRBV6-4
DNA: TGTGCCAGCAGCCGGGAGCACAACAATGAGCAGTTCTTC
CDR3: CASSREHNNEQFF

J: TRBJ2-1
D: TRBD2
size: .
V: TRBV7-9
DNA: TGTGCCAGCAGCTGGAAGCCGGGAGGTAAAGACAATGAGCAGTTCTTC
CDR3: CASSWKPGGKDNEQFF

J: TRBJ2-5
D: .
size: many
V: TRBV29-1
DNA: TGCAGCGTTGAGTCCGGGGTCGAGACCCAGTACTTC
CDR3: CSVESGVETQYF

J: TRBJ2-1
D: .
size: many
V: TRBV20-1
DNA: TGCAGTGCTAGAGGTCATAGGTTAGGTGAGCAGTTCTTC
CDR3: CSARGHRLGEQFF

J: TRBJ1-2
D: TRBD1
size: few
V: TRBV29-1
DNA: TGCAGCGTTGTGGGAGGGGGCGGCTACACCTTC
CDR3: CSVVGGGGYTF

J: TRBJ1-5
D: .
size: many
V: TRBV20-1
DNA: TGCAGTGCTAGACAGAACAATCAGCCCCAGCATTTT
CDR3: CSARQNNQPQHF

J: TRBJ2-6
D: .
size: .
V: TRBV4-1
DNA: TGCGCCAGCAGCCAAGATTGGGGAGCCAACGTCCTGACTTTC
CDR3: CASSQDWGANVLTF

J: TRBJ1-1
D: .
size: .
V: TRBV18
DNA: TGTGCCAGCTCATCCCAGAGCGGGGGAGGGACTGAAGCTTTCTTT
CDR3: CASSSQSGGGTEAFF

J: TRBJ2-1
D: TRBD1
size: many
V: TRBV11-2
DNA: TGTGCCAGCAGCCTAGGGACAGGGATTTACAATGAGCAGTTCTTC
CDR3: CASSLGTGIYNEQFF

J: TRBJ1-1
D: .
size: .
V: TRBV11-2
DNA: TGTGCCAGCAGCTTAACCCCGACAGGGAACACTGAAGCTTTCTTT
CDR3: CASSLTPTGNTEAFF

J: TRBJ1-1
D: .
size: many
V: TRBV5-1
DNA: TGCGCCAGCAGCTTGGCAGGGCAAAGCGGCACTGAAGCTTTCTTT
CDR3: CASSLAGQSGTEAFF

J: TRBJ2-3
D: TRBD2
size: .
V: TRBV24-1
DNA: TGTGCCACCAGTGACCTACCTAGCGGAGGCCCTAGCACAGATACGCAGTATTTT
CDR3: CATSDLPSGGPSTDTQYF

J: TRBJ2-7
D: .
size: few
V: TRBV7-9
DNA: TGTGCCAGCAGCTTAGTAGGTGTCACCCACTACGAGCAGTACTTC
CDR3: CASSLVGVTHYEQYF

J: TRBJ2-4
D: .
size: few
V: TRBV9
DNA: TGTGCCAGCAGCGTAGGGGGGGAGAAAAACATTCAGTACTTC
CDR3: CASSVGGEKNIQYF

J: TRBJ1-2
D: .
size: .
V: TRBV11-2
DNA: TGTGCCAGCAGCTTAGGCAAACTTAACTATGGCTACACCTTC
CDR3: CASSLGKLNYGYTF

J: TRBJ2-3
D: .
size: .
V: TRBV5-1
DNA: TGCGCCAGCAACACAGATACGCAGTATTTT
CDR3: CASNTDTQYF

J: TRBJ2-1
D: TRBD2
size: .
V: TRBV20-1
DNA: TGCAGTGCACGGGGGGGGACTAGCGGCTACAATGAGCAGTTCTTC
CDR3: CSARGGTSGYNEQFF

J: TRBJ2-2
D: .
size: many
V: TRBV5-1
DNA: TGCGCCAGCAGTGGTAGCGCGTCGAACACCGGGGAGCTGTTTTTT
CDR3: CASSGSASNTGELFF

J: TRBJ1-3
D: TRBD1
size: many
V: TRBV20-1
DNA: TGCAGTGCTGCACAGGGGTTCAACACCATATATTTT
CDR3: CSAAQGFNTIYF

J: TRBJ2-1
D: TRBD2
size: few
V: TRBV2
DNA: TGTGCCAGCGGGAGGCTAGGGACTAGCGGCGCGGGGCAGTTCTTC
CDR3: CASGRLGTSGAGQFF

J: TRBJ2-3
D: TRBD2
size: few
V: TRBV29-1
DNA: TGCAGCGTTACCGGATTAGCGGGAGCCTCAGGGGGAGATACGCAGTATTTT
CDR3: CSVTGLAGASGGDTQYF

J: TRBJ2-1
D: .
size: few
V: TRBV7-6
DNA: TGTGCCAGCAGCTTTGTAGCGGAGAGCTCCTACAATGAGCAGTTCTTC
CDR3: CASSFVAESSYNEQFF

J: TRBJ2-1
D: TRBD2
size: many
V: TRBV27
DNA: TGTGCCAGCAGTTTAAGGTTTCTAGCGGGAGGGCCGCGGAATGAGCAGTTCTTC
CDR3: CASSLRFLAGGPRNEQFF

J: TRBJ2-1
D: .
size: many
V: TRBV4-1
DNA: TGCGCCAGCAGCCAATTAAACAATGAGCAGTTCTTC
CDR3: CASSQLNNEQFF

J: TRBJ1-2
D: .
size: many
V: TRBV21-1
DNA: TGTGGCGGAGCTAACTATGGCTACACCTTC
CDR3: CGGANYGYTF

J: TRBJ1-2
D: .
size: few
V: TRBV12-3/TRBV12-4
DNA: TGTGCCAGCAGTCGCCCTAAACAGGGAAACTATGGCTACACCTTC
CDR3: CASSRPKQGNYGYTF

J: TRBJ2-7
D: TRBD1
size: few
V: TRBV5-1
DNA: TGCGCCAGCAGCCTACCGACAGGGCGAGACGAGCAGTACTTC
CDR3: CASSLPTGRDEQYF

J: TRBJ2-1
D: .
size: few
V: TRBV6-5
DNA: TGTGCCAGCACCAAGATAGGAGTTAACAATGAGCAGTTCTTC
CDR3: CASTKIGVNNEQFF

J: TRBJ1-5
D: .
size: many
V: TRBV20-1
DNA: TGCAGTGCTAGGGTACAGGCAGGCCAGCCCCAGCATTTT
CDR3: CSARVQAGQPQHF

J: TRBJ1-2
D: TRBD1
size: few
V: TRBV18
DNA: TGTGCCAGCTCACCAACGCGGACAGGGGCGTCCTATGGCTACACCTTC
CDR3: CASSPTRTGASYGYTF

J: TRBJ2-7
D: TRBD2
size: few
V: TRBV27
DNA: TGTGCCAGCAGTTCAAGGACTAGCGGGAGGTCCTACGAGCAGTACTTC
CDR3: CASSSRTSGRSYEQYF

J: TRBJ2-5
D: .
size: few
V: TRBV25-1
DNA: TGTGCCAGCAGTGATCCAACAGGGTTCCAAGAGACCCAGTACTTC
CDR3: CASSDPTGFQETQYF

J: TRBJ2-3
D: TRBD1
size: .
V: TRBV6-5
DNA: TGTGCCAGCAGCTTCGGGCAGGGGGCATCAGATACGCAGTATTTT
CDR3: CASSFGQGASDTQYF